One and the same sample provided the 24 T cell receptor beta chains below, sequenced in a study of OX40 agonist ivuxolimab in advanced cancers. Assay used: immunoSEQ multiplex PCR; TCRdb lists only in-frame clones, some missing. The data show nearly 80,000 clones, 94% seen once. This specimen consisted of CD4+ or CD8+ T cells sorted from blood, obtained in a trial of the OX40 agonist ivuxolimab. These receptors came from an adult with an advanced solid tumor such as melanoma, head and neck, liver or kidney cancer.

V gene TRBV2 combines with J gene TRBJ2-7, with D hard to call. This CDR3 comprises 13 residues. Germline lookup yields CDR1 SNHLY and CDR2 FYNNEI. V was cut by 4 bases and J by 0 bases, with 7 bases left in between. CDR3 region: CASSGVSSYEQYF. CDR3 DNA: TGTGCCAGCAGTGGGGTTAGCTCCTACGAGCAGTACTTC.

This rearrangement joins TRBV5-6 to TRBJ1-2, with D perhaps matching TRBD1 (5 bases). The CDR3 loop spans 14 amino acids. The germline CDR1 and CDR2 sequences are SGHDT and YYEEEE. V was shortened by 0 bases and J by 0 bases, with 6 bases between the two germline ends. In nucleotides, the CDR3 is TGTGCCAGCAGCTTGGTACAGGCTAACTATGGCTACACCTTC. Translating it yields CASSLVQANYGYTF.

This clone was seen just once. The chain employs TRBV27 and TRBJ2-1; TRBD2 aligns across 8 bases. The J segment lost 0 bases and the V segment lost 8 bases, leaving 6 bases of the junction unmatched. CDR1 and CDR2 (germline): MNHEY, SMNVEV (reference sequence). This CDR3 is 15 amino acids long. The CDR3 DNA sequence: TGTGCCAGCGGTGAGCGGGGGAGCTCCTACAATGAGCAGTTCTTC. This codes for CASGERGSSYNEQFF.

Here the CDR3 reads CASSVGEETSYEQYF. CDR3 coding DNA: TGTGCCAGCAGCGTTGGGGAGGAAACCTCCTACGAGCAGTACTTC. V is TRBV9 and J is TRBJ2-7; possible D gene TRBD2, 6 bases. CDR3 length: 15 amino acids. Trimming shortened V by 2 bases and J by 0 bases, and 12 bases separated the two germline ends. CDR1 and CDR2 from the germline V gene are SGDLS and YYNGEE.

CDR3 nucleotides: TGTGCCAGCAGCTTACCCCCCTGGGACGAGCAGTACTTC. This gives the protein CASSLPPWDEQYF. The chain has TRBV11-2 and TRBJ2-7; D remains unclear. Germline loops: CDR1 SGHAT, CDR2 FQNNGV. Trimming stripped 2 bases from V and 5 bases from J, with 10 bases between. The CDR3 is 13 residues long.

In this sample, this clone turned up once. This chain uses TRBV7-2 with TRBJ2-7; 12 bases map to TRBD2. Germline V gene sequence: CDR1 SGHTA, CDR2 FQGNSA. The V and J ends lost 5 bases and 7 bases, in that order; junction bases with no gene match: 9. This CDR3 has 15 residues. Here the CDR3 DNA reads TGTGCCAGCAGCCAGCCGACTAGCGGGAGTGAAGAGCAGTACTTC. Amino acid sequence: CASSQPTSGSEEQYF.

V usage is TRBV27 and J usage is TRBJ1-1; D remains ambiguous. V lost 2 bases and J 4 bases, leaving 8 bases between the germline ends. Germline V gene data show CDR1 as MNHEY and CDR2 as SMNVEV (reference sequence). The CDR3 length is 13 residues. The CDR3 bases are TGTGCCAGCAGTTTAGTGGACGGCACTGAAGCTTTCTTT. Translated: CASSLVDGTEAFF.

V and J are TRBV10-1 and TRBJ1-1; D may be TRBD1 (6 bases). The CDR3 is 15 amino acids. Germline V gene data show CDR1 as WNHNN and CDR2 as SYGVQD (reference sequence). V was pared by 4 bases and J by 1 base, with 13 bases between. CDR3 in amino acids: CASSARTEPNTEAFF. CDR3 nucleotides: TGCGCCAGCAGTGCTAGGACAGAACCGAACACTGAAGCTTTCTTT.

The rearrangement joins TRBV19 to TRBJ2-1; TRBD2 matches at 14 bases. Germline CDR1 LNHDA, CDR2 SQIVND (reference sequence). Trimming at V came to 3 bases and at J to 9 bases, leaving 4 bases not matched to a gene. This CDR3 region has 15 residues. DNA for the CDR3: TGTGCCAGTAGTATCGGACTAGCGGGAGGCAGTGAGCAGTTCTTC. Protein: CASSIGLAGGSEQFF.

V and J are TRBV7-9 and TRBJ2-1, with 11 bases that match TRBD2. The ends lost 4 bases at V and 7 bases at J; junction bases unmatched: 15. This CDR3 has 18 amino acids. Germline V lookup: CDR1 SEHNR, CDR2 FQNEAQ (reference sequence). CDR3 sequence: CASSSGLAVPQQGNEQFF. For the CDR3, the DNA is TGTGCCAGCAGCTCGGGACTAGCGGTCCCACAACAGGGGAATGAGCAGTTCTTC.

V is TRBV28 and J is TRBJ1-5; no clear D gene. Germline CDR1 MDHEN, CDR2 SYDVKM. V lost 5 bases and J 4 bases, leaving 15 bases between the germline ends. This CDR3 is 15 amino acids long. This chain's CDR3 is CASSTIWGTNQPQHF. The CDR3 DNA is TGTGCCAGCAGTACGATTTGGGGTACAAATCAGCCCCAGCATTTT. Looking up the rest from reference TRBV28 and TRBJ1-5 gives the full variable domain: DVKVTQSSRYLVKRTGEKVFLECVQDMDHENMFWYRQDPGLGLRLIYFSYDVKMKEKGDIPEGYSVSREKKERFSLILESASTNQTSMYLCASSTIWGTNQPQHFGDGTRLSIL.

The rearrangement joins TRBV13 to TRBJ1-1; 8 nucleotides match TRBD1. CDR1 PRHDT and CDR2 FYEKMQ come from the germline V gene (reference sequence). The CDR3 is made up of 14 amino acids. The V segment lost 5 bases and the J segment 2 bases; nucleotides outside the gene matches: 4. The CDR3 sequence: CASSEDRGNTEAFF. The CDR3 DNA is TGTGCCAGCAGCGAAGACAGGGGTAACACTGAAGCTTTCTTT.

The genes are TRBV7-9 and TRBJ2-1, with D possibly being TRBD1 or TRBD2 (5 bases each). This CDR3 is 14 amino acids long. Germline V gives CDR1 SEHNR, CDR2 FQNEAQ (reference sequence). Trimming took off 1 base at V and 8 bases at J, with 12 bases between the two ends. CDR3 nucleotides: TGTGCCAGCAGCTTAGGGGGGAGAAGCGATGAGCAGTTCTTC. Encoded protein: CASSLGGRSDEQFF.

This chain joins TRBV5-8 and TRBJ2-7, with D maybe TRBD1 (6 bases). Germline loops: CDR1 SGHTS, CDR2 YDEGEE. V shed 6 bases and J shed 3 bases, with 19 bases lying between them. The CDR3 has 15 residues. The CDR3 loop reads CASIPQTGEIYEQYF. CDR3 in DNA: TGTGCCAGCATCCCCCAGACAGGTGAAATCTACGAGCAGTACTTC.

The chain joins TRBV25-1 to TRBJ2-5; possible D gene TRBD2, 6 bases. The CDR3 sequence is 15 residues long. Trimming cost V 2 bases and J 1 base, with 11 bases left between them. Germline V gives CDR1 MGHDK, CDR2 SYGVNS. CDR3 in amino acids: CASSEGGTSQETQYF. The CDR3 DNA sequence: TGTGCCAGCAGTGAAGGCGGGACTTCCCAAGAGACCCAGTACTTC.

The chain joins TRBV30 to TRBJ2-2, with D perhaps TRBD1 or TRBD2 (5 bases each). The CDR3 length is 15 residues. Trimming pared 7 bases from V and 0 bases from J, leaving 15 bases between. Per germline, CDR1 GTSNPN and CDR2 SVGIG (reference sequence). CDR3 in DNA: TGTGCCTTGACGAGCGGACACGCGAACACCGGGGAGCTGTTTTTT. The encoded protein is CALTSGHANTGELFF.

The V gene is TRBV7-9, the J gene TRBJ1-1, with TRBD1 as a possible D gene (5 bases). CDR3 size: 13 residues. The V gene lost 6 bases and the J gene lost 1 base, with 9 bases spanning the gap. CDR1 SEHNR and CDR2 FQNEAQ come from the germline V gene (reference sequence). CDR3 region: CASSWDGNTEAFF. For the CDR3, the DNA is TGTGCCAGCAGTTGGGACGGGAACACTGAAGCTTTCTTT.

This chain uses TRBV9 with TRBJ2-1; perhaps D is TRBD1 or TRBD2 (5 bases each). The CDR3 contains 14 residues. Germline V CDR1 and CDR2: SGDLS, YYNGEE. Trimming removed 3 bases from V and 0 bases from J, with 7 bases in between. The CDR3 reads CASSGGSSYNEQFF. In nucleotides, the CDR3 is TGTGCCAGCAGCGGGGGGAGCTCCTACAATGAGCAGTTCTTC.

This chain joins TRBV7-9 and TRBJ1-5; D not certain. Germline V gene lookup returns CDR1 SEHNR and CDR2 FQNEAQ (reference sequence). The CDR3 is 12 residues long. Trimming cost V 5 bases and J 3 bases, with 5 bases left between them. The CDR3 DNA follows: TGTGCCAGCAGCCCATACAATCAGCCCCAGCATTTT. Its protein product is CASSPYNQPQHF.

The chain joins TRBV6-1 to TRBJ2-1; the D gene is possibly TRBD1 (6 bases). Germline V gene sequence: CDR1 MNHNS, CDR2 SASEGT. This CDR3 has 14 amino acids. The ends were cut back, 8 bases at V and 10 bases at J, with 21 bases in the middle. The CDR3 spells CASAAEGEIGEQFF. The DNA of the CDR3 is TGTGCCAGCGCGGCTGAGGGGGAGATCGGCGAGCAGTTCTTC.

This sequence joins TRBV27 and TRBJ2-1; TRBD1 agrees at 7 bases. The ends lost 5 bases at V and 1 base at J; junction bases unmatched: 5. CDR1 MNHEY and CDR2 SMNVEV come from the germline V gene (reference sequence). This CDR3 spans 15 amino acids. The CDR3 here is CASSTRDSSYNEQFF. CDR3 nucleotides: TGTGCCAGCAGTACCCGGGACAGTTCCTACAATGAGCAGTTCTTC.

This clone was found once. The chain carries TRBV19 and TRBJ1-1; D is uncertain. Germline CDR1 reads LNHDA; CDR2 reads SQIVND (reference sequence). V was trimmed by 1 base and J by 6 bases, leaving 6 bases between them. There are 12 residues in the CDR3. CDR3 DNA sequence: TGTGCCAGTAGTATAGGCCGGGCTGAAGCTTTCTTT. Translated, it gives CASSIGRAEAFF. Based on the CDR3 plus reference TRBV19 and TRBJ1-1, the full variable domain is DGGITQSPKYLFRKEGQNVTLSCEQNLNHDAMYWYRQDPGQGLRLIYYSQIVNDFQKGDIAEGYSVSREKKESFPLTVTSAQKNPTAFYLCASSIGRAEAFFGQGTRLTVV.

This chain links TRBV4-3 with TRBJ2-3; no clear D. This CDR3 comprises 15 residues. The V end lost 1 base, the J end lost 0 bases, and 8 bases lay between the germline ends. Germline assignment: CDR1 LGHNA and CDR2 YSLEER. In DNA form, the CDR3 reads TGCGCCAGCAGCCAAGCTCGGTCTAGCACAGATACGCAGTATTTT. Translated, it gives CASSQARSSTDTQYF.

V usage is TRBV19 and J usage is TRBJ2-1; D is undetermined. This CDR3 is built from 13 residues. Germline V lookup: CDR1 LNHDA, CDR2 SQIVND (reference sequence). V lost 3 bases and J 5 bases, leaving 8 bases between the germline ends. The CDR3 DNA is TGTGCCAGTAGTATTTCCCAGGACAATGAGCAGTTCTTC. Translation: CASSISQDNEQFF. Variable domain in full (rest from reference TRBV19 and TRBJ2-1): DGGITQSPKYLFRKEGQNVTLSCEQNLNHDAMYWYRQDPGQGLRLIYYSQIVNDFQKGDIAEGYSVSREKKESFPLTVTSAQKNPTAFYLCASSISQDNEQFFGPGTRLTVL.